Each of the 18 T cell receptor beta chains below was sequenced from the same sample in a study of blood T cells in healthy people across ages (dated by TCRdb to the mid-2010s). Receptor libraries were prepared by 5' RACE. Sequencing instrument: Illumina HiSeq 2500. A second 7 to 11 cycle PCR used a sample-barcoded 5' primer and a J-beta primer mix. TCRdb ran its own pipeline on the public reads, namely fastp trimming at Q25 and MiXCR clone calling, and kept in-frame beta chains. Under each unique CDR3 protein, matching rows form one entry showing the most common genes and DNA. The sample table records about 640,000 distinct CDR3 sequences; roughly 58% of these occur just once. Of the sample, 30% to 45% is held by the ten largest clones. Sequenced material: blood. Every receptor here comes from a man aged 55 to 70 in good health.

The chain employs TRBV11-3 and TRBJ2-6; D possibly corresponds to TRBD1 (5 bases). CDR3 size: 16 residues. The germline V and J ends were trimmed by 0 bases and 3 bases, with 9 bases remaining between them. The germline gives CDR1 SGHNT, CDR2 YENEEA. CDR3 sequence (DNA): TGTGCCAGCAGCTTAGATTCAGGGTATGGGGCCAACGTCCTGACTTTC. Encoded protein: CASSLDSGYGANVLTF.

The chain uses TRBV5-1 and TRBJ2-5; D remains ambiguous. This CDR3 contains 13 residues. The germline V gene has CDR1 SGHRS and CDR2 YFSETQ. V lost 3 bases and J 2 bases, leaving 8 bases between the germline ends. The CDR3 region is CASSSNLQETQYF. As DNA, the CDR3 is TGCGCCAGCAGCTCCAACTTGCAAGAGACCCAGTACTTC.

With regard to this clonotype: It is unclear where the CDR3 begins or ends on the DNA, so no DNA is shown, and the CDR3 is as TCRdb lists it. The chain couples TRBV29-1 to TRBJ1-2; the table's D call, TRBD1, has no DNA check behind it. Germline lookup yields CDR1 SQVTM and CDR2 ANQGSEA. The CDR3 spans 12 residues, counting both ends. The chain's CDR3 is CSVGGGNYGHTF.

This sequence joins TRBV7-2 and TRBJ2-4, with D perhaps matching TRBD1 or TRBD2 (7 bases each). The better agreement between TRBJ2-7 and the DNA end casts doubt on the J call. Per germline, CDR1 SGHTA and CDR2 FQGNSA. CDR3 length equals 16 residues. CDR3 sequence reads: CASSLGGGRGTIEQYF. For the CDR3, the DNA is TGTGCCAGCAGCTTAGGAGGGGGCAGGGGGACTATCGAGCAGTACTTC.

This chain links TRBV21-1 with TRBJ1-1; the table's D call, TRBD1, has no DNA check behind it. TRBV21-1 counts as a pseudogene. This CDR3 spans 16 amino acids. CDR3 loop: CASSKNEQGRNTEAFF. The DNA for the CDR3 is TGTGCCAGCAGCAAAAATGAACAGGGCAGGAACACTGAAGCTTTCTTT.

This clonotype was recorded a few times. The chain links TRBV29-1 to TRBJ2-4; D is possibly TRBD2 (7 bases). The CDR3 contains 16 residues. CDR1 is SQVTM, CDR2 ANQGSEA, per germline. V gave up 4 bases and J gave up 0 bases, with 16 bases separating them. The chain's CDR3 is CSVATGRGLAKNIQYF. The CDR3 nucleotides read TGCAGCGTTGCTACAGGGAGGGGACTAGCCAAAAACATTCAGTACTTC.

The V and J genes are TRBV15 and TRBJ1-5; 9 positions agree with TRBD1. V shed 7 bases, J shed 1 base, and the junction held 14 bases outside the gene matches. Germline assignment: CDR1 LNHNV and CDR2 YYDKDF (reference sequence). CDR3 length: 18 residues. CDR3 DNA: TGTGCCACCACCCTCTCCGGGGACAGGGCTTCCAGCAATCAGCCCCAGCATTTT. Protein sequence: CATTLSGDRASSNQPQHF.

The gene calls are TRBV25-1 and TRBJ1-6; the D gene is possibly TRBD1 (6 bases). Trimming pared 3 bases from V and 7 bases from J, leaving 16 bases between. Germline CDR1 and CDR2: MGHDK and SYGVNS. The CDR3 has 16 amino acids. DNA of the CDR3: TGTGCCAGCAGTGACGCCCCGGACAGCGCCAATTCACCCCTCCACTTT. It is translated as CASSDAPDSANSPLHF.

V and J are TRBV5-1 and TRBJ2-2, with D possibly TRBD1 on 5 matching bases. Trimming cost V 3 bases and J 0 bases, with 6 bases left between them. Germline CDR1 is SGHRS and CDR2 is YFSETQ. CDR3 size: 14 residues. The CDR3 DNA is TGCGCCAGCAGCTCGGACACGAACACCGGGGAGCTGTTTTTT. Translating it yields CASSSDTNTGELFF. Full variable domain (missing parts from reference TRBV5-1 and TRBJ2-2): KAGVTQTPRYLIKTRGQQVTLSCSPISGHRSVSWYQQTPGQGLQFLFEYFSETQRNKGNFPGRFSGRQFSNSRSEMNVSTLELGDSALYLCASSSDTNTGELFFGEGSRLTVL.

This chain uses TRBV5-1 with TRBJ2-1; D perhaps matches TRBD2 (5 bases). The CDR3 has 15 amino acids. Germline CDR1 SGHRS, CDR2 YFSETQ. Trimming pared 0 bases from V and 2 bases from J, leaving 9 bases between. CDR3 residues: CASSLASPTYNEQFF. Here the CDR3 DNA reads TGCGCCAGCAGCTTGGCTAGCCCAACCTACAATGAGCAGTTCTTC.

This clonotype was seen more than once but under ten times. CDR3 residues: CASSPTSGATPYNEQFF. CDR3 coding DNA: TGCGCCAGCAGCCCCACTAGCGGGGCGACTCCCTACAATGAGCAGTTCTTC. The chain uses TRBV4-1 and TRBJ2-1; 10 nucleotides agree with TRBD2. The J segment lost 2 bases and the V segment lost 4 bases, leaving 8 bases of the junction unmatched. The CDR3 is 17 amino acids. Germline V gene sequence: CDR1 MGHRA, CDR2 YSYEKL.

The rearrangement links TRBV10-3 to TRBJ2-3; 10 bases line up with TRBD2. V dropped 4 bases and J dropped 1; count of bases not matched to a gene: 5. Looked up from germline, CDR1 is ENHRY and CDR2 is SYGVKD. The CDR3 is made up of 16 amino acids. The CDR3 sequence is CAISGSAGGGTDTQYF. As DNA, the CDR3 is TGTGCCATCAGTGGCTCAGCGGGGGGGGGCACAGATACGCAGTATTTT.

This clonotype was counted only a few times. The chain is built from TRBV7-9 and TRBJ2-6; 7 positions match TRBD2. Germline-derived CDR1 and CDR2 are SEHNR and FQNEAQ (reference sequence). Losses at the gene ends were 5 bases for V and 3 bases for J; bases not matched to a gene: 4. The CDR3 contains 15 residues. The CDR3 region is CASSMGGSGANVLTF. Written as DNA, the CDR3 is TGTGCCAGCAGCATGGGGGGGAGTGGGGCCAACGTCCTGACTTTC.

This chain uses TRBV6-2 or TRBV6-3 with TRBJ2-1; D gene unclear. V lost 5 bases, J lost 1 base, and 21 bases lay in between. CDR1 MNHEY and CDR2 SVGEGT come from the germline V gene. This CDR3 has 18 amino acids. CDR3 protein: CASSGQIFVTASYNEQFF. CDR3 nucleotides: TGTGCCAGCAGTGGTCAAATTTTTGTCACAGCTTCCTACAATGAGCAGTTCTTC.

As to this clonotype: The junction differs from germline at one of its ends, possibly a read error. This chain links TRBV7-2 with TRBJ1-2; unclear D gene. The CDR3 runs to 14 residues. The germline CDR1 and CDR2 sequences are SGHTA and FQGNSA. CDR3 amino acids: CASSSPRPNYDYTF. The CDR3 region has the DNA TGTGCCAGCAGCTCTCCGCGTCCTAACTATGACTACACCTTC. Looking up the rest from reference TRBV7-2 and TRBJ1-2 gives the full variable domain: GAGVSQSPSNKVTEKGKDVELRCDPISGHTALYWYRQSLGQGLEFLIYFQGNSAPDKSGLPSDRFSAERTGGSVSTLTIQRTQQEDSAVYLCASSSPRPNYDYTFGSGTRLTVV.

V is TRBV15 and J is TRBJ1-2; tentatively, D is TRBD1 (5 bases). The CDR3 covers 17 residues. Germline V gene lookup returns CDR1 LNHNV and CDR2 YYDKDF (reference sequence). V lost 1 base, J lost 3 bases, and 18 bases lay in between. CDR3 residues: CATSRVGARASHYGYTF. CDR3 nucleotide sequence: TGTGCCACCAGCAGAGTAGGGGCGCGGGCGTCTCACTATGGCTACACCTTC.

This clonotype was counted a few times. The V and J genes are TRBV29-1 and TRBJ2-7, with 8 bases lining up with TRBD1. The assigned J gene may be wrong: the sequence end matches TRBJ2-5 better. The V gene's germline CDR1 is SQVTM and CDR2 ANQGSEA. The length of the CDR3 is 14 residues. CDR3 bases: TGCAGCGTGGGCTATGGACAGGGCGGGGAGACCCAGTACTTC. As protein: CSVGYGQGGETQYF.

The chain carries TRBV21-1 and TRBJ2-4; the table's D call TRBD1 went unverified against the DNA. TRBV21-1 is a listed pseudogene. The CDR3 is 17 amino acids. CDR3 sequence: CASGPRPEDTAKNIQYF. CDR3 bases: TGTGCCAGCGGCCCCCGGCCCGAAGACACAGCCAAAAACATTCAGTACTTC.